This T cell receptor (beta chain) stems from a study of T cell responses to AZD1222 COVID-19 vaccine. Study summary: Second-dose timings of about 4 or about 12 weeks were pooled.

Concerning this clone itself: No antigen is known for it.

Some clones are missing from TCRdb's copy, which holds only in-frame ones; the method was immunoSEQ multiplex PCR. In the table there are more than 110,000 clones, about 92% of which are singletons. V gave up 2 bases and J gave up 1 base; unmatched junction bases: 6. CDR3 length: 19 amino acids. Germline V lookup: CDR1 LGHDT, CDR2 YNNKEL (reference sequence). Study-level points and caveats: Clonal diversity was possibly underestimated; the donors were predominantly white British and more often female. Baseline serostatus was positive in only a handful of AZD1222 recipients. Regions 160-218 and 743-854 held dominance among vaccine-associated CD4 TCRs, which spanned spike.

This receptor was identified in an adult in good health. The chain links TRBV3-1 (or the pseudogene TRBV3-2) to TRBJ2-3; TRBD2 aligns across 16 bases. The sample was peripheral blood, taken on day 0 of AZD1222 vaccination. The chain's CDR3 is CASSQPGTSGRAGTDTQYF. In DNA, the CDR3 is TGTGCCAGCAGCCAACCCGGGACTAGCGGGAGGGCCGGCACAGATACGCAGTATTTT.